This T cell receptor (beta chain) is from a study of graft-versus-host responses after intestinal transplantation. Overall study results and limits: Allografts from individuals with graft-donor T cell macrochimerism displayed high graft-versus-host to host-versus-graft clonal ratios. Marrow from the recipient contained GvH clones, some of which had appeared first in ileum or blood. Peak levels of circulating GvH clones tracked with early post-transplant HvG declines.

Clones were sequenced by immunoSEQ multiplex PCR, and TCRdb holds only the in-frame ones, with some missing. The sample has fewer than 30,000 clones; 70% to 90% are singletons. A remark on this clone: Its antigen is currently unknown.

This CDR3 contains 11 residues. Deletions cut 2 bases from V and 6 bases from J, with 8 bases between. Germline values: CDR1 DFQATT, CDR2 SNEGSKA (reference sequence). This specimen was PBMCs, taken around 440 days after intestinal transplant. This clonotype originated in a human patient who received an intestinal transplant, so some T cells may come from the graft donor. The chain is built from TRBV20-1 and TRBJ2-7; D is undetermined. Here the CDR3 DNA reads TGCAGTGCTAGACTAGTTTCCGAGCAGTACTTC. Translation: CSARLVSEQYF.